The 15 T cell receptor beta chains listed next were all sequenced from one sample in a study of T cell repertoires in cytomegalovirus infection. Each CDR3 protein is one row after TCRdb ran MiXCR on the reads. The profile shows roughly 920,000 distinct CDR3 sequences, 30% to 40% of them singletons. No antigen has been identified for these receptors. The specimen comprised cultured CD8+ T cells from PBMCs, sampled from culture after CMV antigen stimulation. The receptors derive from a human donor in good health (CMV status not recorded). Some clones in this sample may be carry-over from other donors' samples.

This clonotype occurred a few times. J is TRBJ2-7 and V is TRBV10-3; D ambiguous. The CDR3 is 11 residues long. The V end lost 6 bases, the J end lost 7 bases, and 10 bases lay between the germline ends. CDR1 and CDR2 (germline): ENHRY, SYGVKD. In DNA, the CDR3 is TGTGCCATCAGCGGCCCGAGAGAGCAGTACTTC. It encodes CAISGPREQYF.

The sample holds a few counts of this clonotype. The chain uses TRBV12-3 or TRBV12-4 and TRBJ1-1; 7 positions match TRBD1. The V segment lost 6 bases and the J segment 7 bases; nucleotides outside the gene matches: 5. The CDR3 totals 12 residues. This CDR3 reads CASRLRQGEAFF. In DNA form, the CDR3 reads TGTGCCAGCAGGCTTAGACAGGGTGAAGCTTTCTTT.

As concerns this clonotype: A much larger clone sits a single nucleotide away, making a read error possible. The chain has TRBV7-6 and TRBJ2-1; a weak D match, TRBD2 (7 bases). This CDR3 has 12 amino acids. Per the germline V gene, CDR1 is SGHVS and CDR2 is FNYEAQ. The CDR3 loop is CVSSPGGHEQFF. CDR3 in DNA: TGTGTCAGCAGCCCGGGGGGCCATGAGCAGTTCTTC.

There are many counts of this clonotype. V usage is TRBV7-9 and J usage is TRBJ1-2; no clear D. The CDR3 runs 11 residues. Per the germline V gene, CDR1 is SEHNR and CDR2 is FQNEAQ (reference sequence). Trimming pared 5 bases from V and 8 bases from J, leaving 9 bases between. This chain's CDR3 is CASSPNWGYTF. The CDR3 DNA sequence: TGTGCCAGCAGCCCCAATTGGGGCTACACCTTC. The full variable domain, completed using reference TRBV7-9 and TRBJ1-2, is DTGVSQNPRHKITKRGQNVTFRCDPISEHNRLYWYRQTLGQGPEFLTYFQNEAQLEKSRLLSDRFSAERPKGSFSTLEIQRTEQGDSAMYLCASSPNWGYTFGSGTRLTVV.

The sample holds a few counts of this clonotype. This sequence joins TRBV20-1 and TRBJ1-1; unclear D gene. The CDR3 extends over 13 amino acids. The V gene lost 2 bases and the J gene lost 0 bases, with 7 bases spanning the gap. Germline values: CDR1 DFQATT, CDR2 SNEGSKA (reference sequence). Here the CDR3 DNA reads TGCAGTGCTAGAAGAACGTTGAACACTGAAGCTTTCTTT. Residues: CSARRTLNTEAFF.

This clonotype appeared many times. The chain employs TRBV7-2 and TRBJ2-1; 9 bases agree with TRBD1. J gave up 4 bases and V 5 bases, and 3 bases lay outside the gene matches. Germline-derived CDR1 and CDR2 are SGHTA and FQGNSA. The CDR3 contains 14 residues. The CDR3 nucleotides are TGTGCCAGCAGCGCCGGGACAGGGTACAATGAGCAGTTCTTC. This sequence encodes CASSAGTGYNEQFF. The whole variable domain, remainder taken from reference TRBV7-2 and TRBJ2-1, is GAGVSQSPSNKVTEKGKDVELRCDPISGHTALYWYRQSLGQGLEFLIYFQGNSAPDKSGLPSDRFSAERTGGSVSTLTIQRTQQEDSAVYLCASSAGTGYNEQFFGPGTRLTVL.

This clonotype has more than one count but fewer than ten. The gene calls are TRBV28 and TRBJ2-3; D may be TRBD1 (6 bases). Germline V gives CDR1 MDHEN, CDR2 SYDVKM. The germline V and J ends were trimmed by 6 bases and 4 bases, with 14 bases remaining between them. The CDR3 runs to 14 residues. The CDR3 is CASRLLQGADTQYF. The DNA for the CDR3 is TGTGCCAGCAGGCTTTTACAGGGCGCAGATACGCAGTATTTT. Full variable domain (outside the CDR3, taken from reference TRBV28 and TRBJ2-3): DVKVTQSSRYLVKRTGEKVFLECVQDMDHENMFWYRQDPGLGLRLIYFSYDVKMKEKGDIPEGYSVSREKKERFSLILESASTNQTSMYLCASRLLQGADTQYFGPGTRLTVL.

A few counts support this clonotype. CDR3 bases: TGTGCCACCAGCAGAGAAGCCCAGTTCCAAGAGACCCAGTACTTC. Protein: CATSREAQFQETQYF. This chain uses TRBV15 with TRBJ2-5; D is unresolved. The CDR3 has 15 amino acids. V dropped 0 bases and J dropped 1 base, with 9 bases sitting between them. CDR1 is LNHNV and CDR2 is YYDKDF in the germline V gene (reference sequence).

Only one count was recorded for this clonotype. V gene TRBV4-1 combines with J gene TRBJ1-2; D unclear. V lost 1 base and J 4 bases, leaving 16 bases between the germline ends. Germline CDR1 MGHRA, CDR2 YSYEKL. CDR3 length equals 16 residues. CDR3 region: CASSQVPEEDPYGYTF. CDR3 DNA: TGCGCCAGCAGCCAAGTGCCGGAAGAGGATCCCTATGGCTACACCTTC.

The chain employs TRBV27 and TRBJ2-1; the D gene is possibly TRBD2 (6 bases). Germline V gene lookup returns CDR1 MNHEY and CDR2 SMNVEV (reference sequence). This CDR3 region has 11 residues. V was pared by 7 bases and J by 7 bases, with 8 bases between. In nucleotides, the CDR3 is TGTGCCAGCATCGCGGGGAATGAGCAGTTCTTC. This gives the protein CASIAGNEQFF.

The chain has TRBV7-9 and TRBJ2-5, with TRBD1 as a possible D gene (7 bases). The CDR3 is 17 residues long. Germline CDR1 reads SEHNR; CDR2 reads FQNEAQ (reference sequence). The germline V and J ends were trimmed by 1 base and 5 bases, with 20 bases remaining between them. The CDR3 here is CASSLERGGEDRETQYF. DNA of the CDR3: TGTGCCAGCAGCTTAGAGAGGGGAGGAGAGGACAGGGAGACCCAGTACTTC.

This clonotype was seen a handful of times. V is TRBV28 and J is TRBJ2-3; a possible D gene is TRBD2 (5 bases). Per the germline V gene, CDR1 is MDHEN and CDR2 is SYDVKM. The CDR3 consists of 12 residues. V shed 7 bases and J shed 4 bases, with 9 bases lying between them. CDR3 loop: CASKRGSDTQYF. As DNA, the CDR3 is TGTGCCAGCAAGCGCGGGTCAGATACGCAGTATTTT.

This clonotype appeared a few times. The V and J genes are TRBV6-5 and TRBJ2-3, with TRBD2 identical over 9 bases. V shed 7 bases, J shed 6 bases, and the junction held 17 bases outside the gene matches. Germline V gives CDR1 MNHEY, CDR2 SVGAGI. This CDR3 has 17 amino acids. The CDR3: CASTEGGSGGYRDTQYF. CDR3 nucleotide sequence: TGTGCCAGCACCGAAGGGGGTAGCGGGGGTTACCGGGATACGCAGTATTTT.

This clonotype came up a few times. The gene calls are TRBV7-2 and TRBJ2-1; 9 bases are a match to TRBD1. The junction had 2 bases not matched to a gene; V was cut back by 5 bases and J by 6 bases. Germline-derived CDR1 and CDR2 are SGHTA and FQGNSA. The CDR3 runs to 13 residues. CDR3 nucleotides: TGTGCCAGCAGCCGGACAGGGGCCAATGAGCAGTTCTTC. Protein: CASSRTGANEQFF.

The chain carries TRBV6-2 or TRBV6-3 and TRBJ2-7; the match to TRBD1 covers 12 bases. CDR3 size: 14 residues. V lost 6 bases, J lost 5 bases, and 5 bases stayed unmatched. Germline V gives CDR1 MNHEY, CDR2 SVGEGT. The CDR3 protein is CASRRDRGPDEQYF. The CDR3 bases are TGTGCCAGCAGACGGGACAGGGGGCCAGACGAGCAGTACTTC.